The 28 T cell receptor beta chains below come from one sample, sequenced in a study of OX40 agonist ivuxolimab in advanced cancers. Here immunoSEQ multiplex PCR was the method, and the copy in TCRdb shows in-frame clones only, minus some. The sample records about 51,000 clones, around 77% being singletons. Sample: CD4+ or CD8+ T cells sorted from blood, taken in a trial of the OX40 agonist ivuxolimab. Receptors originate from an adult with an advanced solid tumor such as melanoma, head and neck, liver or kidney cancer.

This clone was recorded only once. The rearrangement joins TRBV6-5 to TRBJ2-6, with D perhaps matching TRBD2 (7 bases). The CDR3 totals 14 residues. Per the germline V gene, CDR1 is MNHEY and CDR2 is SVGAGI. Trimming left V 10 bases short and J 2 bases short, with 12 bases between. This CDR3 reads CAIGGGPGANVLTF. In DNA form, the CDR3 reads TGTGCCATAGGGGGGGGCCCTGGGGCCAACGTCCTGACTTTC.

This chain joins TRBV28 and TRBJ1-5; 7 bases map to TRBD1. V dropped 5 bases and J dropped 7; count of bases not matched to a gene: 8. This CDR3 contains 14 residues. The germline V gene encodes CDR1 MDHEN and CDR2 SYDVKM. The CDR3 sequence is CASSQTGHGQPQHF. The CDR3 DNA reads as TGTGCCAGCAGTCAGACAGGGCATGGACAGCCCCAGCATTTT.

The chain links TRBV6-1 to TRBJ2-7; 7 bases are shared with TRBD2. The trim removed 4 bases at V and 2 bases at J, leaving 5 bases unmatched. The CDR3 extends over 14 amino acids. Germline lookup yields CDR1 MNHNS and CDR2 SASEGT. This CDR3 reads CASSALLAAYEQYF. In nucleotides, the CDR3 is TGTGCCAGCAGTGCCCTCCTAGCGGCCTACGAGCAGTACTTC.

The chain couples TRBV7-9 to TRBJ2-1; D is perhaps TRBD1 or TRBD2 (6 bases each). CDR1 is SEHNR and CDR2 is FQNEAQ in the germline V gene (reference sequence). The length of the CDR3 is 16 residues. V lost 5 bases and J 11 bases, leaving 25 bases between the germline ends. CDR3 DNA sequence: TGTGCCAGCAGCCCGGGGTCCTCGGGGGCCGGATTGAAGCAGTTCTTC. Protein sequence: CASSPGSSGAGLKQFF.

The genes are TRBV6-5 and TRBJ2-5; D remains ambiguous. The CDR3 spans 12 residues. Germline V gene sequence: CDR1 MNHEY, CDR2 SVGAGI. Trimming removed 4 bases from V and 2 bases from J, with 5 bases in between. The CDR3 nucleotides read TGTGCCAGCAGTTTTGGGCAAGAGACCCAGTACTTC. Its protein product is CASSFGQETQYF.

The chain couples TRBV28 to TRBJ2-7, with TRBD1 identical over 9 bases. Germline V gene sequence: CDR1 MDHEN, CDR2 SYDVKM. Unmatched junction bases numbered 11, after V lost 9 bases and J lost 5 bases. The CDR3 length is 14 residues. The CDR3 bases are TGTGCCAGTATTCGGGACAGGGATGATCACGAGCAGTACTTC. Encoded protein: CASIRDRDDHEQYF.

This clone was picked up a small number of times. The chain combines TRBV20-1 with TRBJ1-2; D not resolved. Germline lookup yields CDR1 DFQATT and CDR2 SNEGSKA (reference sequence). V was clipped by 1 base and J by 8 bases, with 8 bases between them. The CDR3 length is 11 residues. The CDR3 nucleotides are TGCAGTGCTAGAGCCTGGGTAGGCTACACCTTC. This sequence encodes CSARAWVGYTF.

The gene calls are TRBV11-2 and TRBJ1-1; D is uncertain. Germline V gene lookup returns CDR1 SGHAT and CDR2 FQNNGV. The CDR3 consists of 12 residues. The ends were cut back, 10 bases at V and 4 bases at J, with 13 bases in the middle. CDR3 sequence (DNA): TGTGCCACCGGGAGCGGTAGCACTGAAGCTTTCTTT. Protein product: CATGSGSTEAFF.

The CDR3 DNA reads TGTGCCAGCAGTTACCGCCCGGGGCGGCATGAGACCCAGTACTTC. Residues: CASSYRPGRHETQYF. The chain employs TRBV27 and TRBJ2-5; D could derive from TRBD1 or TRBD2 (5 bases each). Germline V gene sequence: CDR1 MNHEY, CDR2 SMNVEV (reference sequence). Between the trimmed V and J ends, which lost 4 bases and 5 bases, there was a span of 17 bases. The CDR3 consists of 15 residues.

The rearrangement links TRBV6-5 to TRBJ2-4; D gene unclear. The CDR3 is 14 amino acids. Germline values: CDR1 MNHEY, CDR2 SVGAGI. The V end lost 6 bases, the J end lost 2 bases, and 11 bases lay between the germline ends. In DNA form, the CDR3 reads TGTGCCAGCAGGTCCAGGAACCCCAAAAACATTCAGTACTTC. As protein: CASRSRNPKNIQYF.

The chain uses TRBV18 and TRBJ2-7, with TRBD1 identical over 7 bases. Germline CDR1 reads KGHSH; CDR2 reads LQKENI. The CDR3 is 15 residues long. V gave up 3 bases and J gave up 0 bases; unmatched junction bases: 5. For the CDR3, the DNA is TGTGCCAGCTCACCCGGGACAGCCTTCTCCTACGAGCAGTACTTC. As protein: CASSPGTAFSYEQYF.

The chain uses TRBV5-4 and TRBJ1-1, with D possibly matching TRBD1 (6 bases). Germline CDR1 reads SGHNT; CDR2 reads YYREEE (reference sequence). The CDR3 has 15 residues. V shed 0 bases and J shed 0 bases, with 9 bases lying between them. The CDR3 DNA reads TGTGCCAGCAGCTTGGGAGGGGGGGTGAACACTGAAGCTTTCTTT. Translated, it gives CASSLGGGVNTEAFF. Full variable domain (missing parts from reference TRBV5-4 and TRBJ1-1): ETGVTQSPTHLIKTRGQQVTLRCSSQSGHNTVSWYQQALGQGPQFIFQYYREEENGRGNFPPRFSGLQFPNYSSELNVNALELDDSALYLCASSLGGGVNTEAFFGQGTRLTVV.

This clone was found a few times. The rearrangement uses TRBV9 and TRBJ1-6; D remains unclear. This CDR3 comprises 14 residues. V was pared by 2 bases and J by 2 bases, with 5 bases between. Germline assignment: CDR1 SGDLS and CDR2 YYNGEE. The CDR3 DNA is TGTGCCAGCAGCGTGCGTCCCTATAATTCACCCCTCCACTTT. Protein product: CASSVRPYNSPLHF.

V and J are TRBV6-5 and TRBJ1-4; D gene uncertain. Germline values: CDR1 MNHEY, CDR2 SVGAGI. This CDR3 contains 14 residues. V was pared by 4 bases and J by 0 bases, with 6 bases between. CDR3 region: CASSFTTTNEKLFF. The CDR3 region has the DNA TGTGCCAGCAGTTTCACTACAACTAATGAAAAACTGTTTTTT.

The gene calls are TRBV12-5 and TRBJ1-2; D ambiguous. The CDR3 runs 13 residues. In germline, CDR1 is LGHNT, CDR2 FRNRAP. The V end lost 2 bases, the J end lost 4 bases, and 8 bases lay between the germline ends. CDR3 nucleotide sequence: TGTGCTAGTGGTTTGTCCATGGGCTATGGCTACACCTTC. Translation: CASGLSMGYGYTF.

The chain joins TRBV7-6 to TRBJ2-3; tentative D call: TRBD2 (6 bases). Trimming stripped 3 bases from V and 11 bases from J, with 12 bases between. CDR1 and CDR2 from the germline V gene are SGHVS and FNYEAQ. The CDR3 is made up of 12 amino acids. Written as DNA, the CDR3 is TGTGCCAGCAGCTTCGTGGAGGGTGGGCAGTATTTT. Translation: CASSFVEGGQYF.

The CDR3, as DNA: TGTGCCAGCAGTCCGGACTTCTACGAGCAGTACTTC. Translating it yields CASSPDFYEQYF. The chain carries TRBV2 and TRBJ2-7; tentatively, D is TRBD2 (5 bases). The V gene lost 5 bases and the J gene lost 3 bases, with 8 bases spanning the gap. Germline-derived CDR1 and CDR2 are SNHLY and FYNNEI. The CDR3 extends over 12 amino acids.

This chain joins TRBV29-1 and TRBJ2-1; 14 bases match TRBD2. This CDR3 has 18 amino acids. The trim removed 8 bases at V and 2 bases at J, leaving 14 bases unmatched. Germline V lookup: CDR1 SQVTM, CDR2 ANQGSEA. CDR3 nucleotides: TGCAGCCTCGTTCCCGGGACTAGCGGGAGCAGGGCCTACAATGAGCAGTTCTTC. It is translated as CSLVPGTSGSRAYNEQFF.

The gene calls are TRBV5-4 and TRBJ2-7, with D maybe TRBD1 (6 bases). The V end was cut by 0 bases, the J end by 9 bases, with 10 bases between. The germline gives CDR1 SGHNT, CDR2 YYREEE (reference sequence). The CDR3 length is 12 residues. The CDR3 loop is CASSLDRAGQYF. As DNA, the CDR3 is TGTGCCAGCAGCTTGGACAGGGCCGGGCAGTACTTC.

The V call is TRBV29-1, the J call TRBJ1-2; D not resolved. Germline V gene sequence: CDR1 SQVTM, CDR2 ANQGSEA. The CDR3 sequence is 14 residues long. V was trimmed by 0 bases and J by 1 base, leaving 9 bases between them. The CDR3 sequence: CSVEDHGFNYGYTF. The CDR3 nucleotides are TGCAGCGTTGAAGACCACGGATTTAACTATGGCTACACCTTC.

In the case of this clone: One end of the junction is discordant with germline, which a read error may explain. The V call is TRBV10-3, the J call TRBJ2-7; D unresolved. Per the germline V gene, CDR1 is ENHRY and CDR2 is SYGVKD. This CDR3 spans 15 amino acids. The CDR3 spells CASSGRLLHKGEQYF. CDR3 nucleotides: TGTGCCAGCAGTGGACGGCTTTTGCATAAGGGCGAGCAGTACTTC.

This clone was seen a handful of times. CDR3 sequence (DNA): TGTGCCAGCAGGGAGGGACAGAATAACTATGGCTACACCTTC. This encodes CASREGQNNYGYTF. The chain uses TRBV2 and TRBJ1-2; 7 bases agree with TRBD1. Per the germline V gene, CDR1 is SNHLY and CDR2 is FYNNEI. This CDR3 contains 14 residues. V shed 6 bases and J 1 base; nucleotides not matched to a gene: 5.

CDR3 coding DNA: TGTGCCAGTAGTGAGTTGATGGGAAACACCATATATTTT. This codes for CASSELMGNTIYF. The chain carries TRBV19 and TRBJ1-3, with D uncertain. Per the germline V gene, CDR1 is LNHDA and CDR2 is SQIVND (reference sequence). CDR3 size: 13 residues. Trimming left V 5 bases short and J 4 bases short, with 9 bases between. Supplemented by reference TRBV19 and TRBJ1-3, the full variable domain reads DGGITQSPKYLFRKEGQNVTLSCEQNLNHDAMYWYRQDPGQGLRLIYYSQIVNDFQKGDIAEGYSVSREKKESFPLTVTSAQKNPTAFYLCASSELMGNTIYFGEGSWLTVV.

The V and J genes are TRBV28 and TRBJ2-1; D uncertain. The CDR3 has 11 residues. Per the germline V gene, CDR1 is MDHEN and CDR2 is SYDVKM. V lost 4 bases, J lost 9 bases, and 7 bases lay in between. CDR3 residues: CASSWRFEQFF. The CDR3 nucleotides are TGTGCCAGCAGTTGGAGATTTGAGCAGTTCTTC.

The J gene is TRBJ2-1, the V gene TRBV7-2, with TRBD1 matching 12 bases. This CDR3 comprises 16 residues. Germline V gives CDR1 SGHTA, CDR2 FQGNSA. V lost 0 bases to trimming and J lost 8 bases; unmatched junction nucleotides: 5. CDR3 loop: CASSLALGTGGYEQFF. DNA of the CDR3: TGTGCCAGCAGCTTAGCCCTCGGGACAGGGGGCTATGAGCAGTTCTTC.

V gene TRBV10-1 combines with J gene TRBJ2-7; D is unclear. From germline, CDR1 is WNHNN and CDR2 SYGVQD (reference sequence). This CDR3 region has 13 residues. Between the trimmed V and J ends, which lost 0 bases and 2 bases, there was a span of 5 bases. CDR3 bases: TGCGCCAGCAGTGAGTCGACGGCCTACGAGCAGTACTTC. Its translation is CASSESTAYEQYF.

The chain couples TRBV9 to TRBJ2-5; D call uncertain. V was cut by 0 bases and J by 5 bases, with 8 bases left in between. The CDR3 has 13 amino acids. CDR1 SGDLS and CDR2 YYNGEE come from the germline V gene. CDR3 protein: CASSVVETETQYF. The CDR3 DNA sequence: TGTGCCAGCAGCGTAGTAGAGACCGAGACCCAGTACTTC.

The chain carries TRBV19 and TRBJ2-2, with D possibly matching TRBD2 (5 bases). CDR3 length equals 17 residues. Germline CDR1 reads LNHDA; CDR2 reads SQIVND (reference sequence). V was pared by 7 bases and J by 4 bases, with 22 bases between. DNA for the CDR3: TGTGCCAGTACCCCGGCGAGGGCCGGTGTCCGCACCGGGGAGCTGTTTTTT. This codes for CASTPARAGVRTGELFF.